This T cell receptor beta chain is from a study of T-cell reconstitution after alpha-beta-depleted transplantation in children. Preparation of the TCRbeta library involved a method that used unique molecular identifiers. In TCRdb, the PCR reads were re-called with MiXCR into one record per CDR3 protein. The sample carries a few hundred thousand distinct CDR3 sequences, around 9.6% recorded once. The CDR3 totals 17 residues. V was cut by 3 bases and J by 0 bases, with 17 bases left in between. Germline CDR1 is SGHVS and CDR2 is FQNEAQ. This chain links TRBV7-8 with TRBJ2-5; D tentatively fits TRBD1 or TRBD2 (5 bases each). This TCR derives from a human donor who donated a stem cell graft to a child with SCID. The sequenced sample was PBMCs from the stem cell graft donor, obtained from the stem cell graft. This CDR3 is CASSFPLGPMYQETQYF. The CDR3 DNA is TGTGCCAGCAGCTTCCCATTGGGACCAATGTACCAAGAGACCCAGTACTTC.